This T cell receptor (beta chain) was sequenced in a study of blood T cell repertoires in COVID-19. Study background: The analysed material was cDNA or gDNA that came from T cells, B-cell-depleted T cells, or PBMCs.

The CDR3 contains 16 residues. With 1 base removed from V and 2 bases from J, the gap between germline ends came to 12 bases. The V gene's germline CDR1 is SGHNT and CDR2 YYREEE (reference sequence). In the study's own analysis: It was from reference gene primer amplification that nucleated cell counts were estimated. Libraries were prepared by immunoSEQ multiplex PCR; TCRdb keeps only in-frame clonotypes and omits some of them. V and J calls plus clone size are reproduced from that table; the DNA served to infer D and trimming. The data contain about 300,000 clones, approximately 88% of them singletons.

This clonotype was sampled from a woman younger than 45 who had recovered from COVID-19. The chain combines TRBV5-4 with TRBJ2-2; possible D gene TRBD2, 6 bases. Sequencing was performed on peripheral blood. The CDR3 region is CASSLSPSANTGELFF. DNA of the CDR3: TGTGCCAGCAGCTTGTCACCTAGCGCTAACACCGGGGAGCTGTTTTTT. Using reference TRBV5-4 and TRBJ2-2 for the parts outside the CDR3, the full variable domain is ETGVTQSPTHLIKTRGQQVTLRCSSQSGHNTVSWYQQALGQGPQFIFQYYREEENGRGNFPPRFSGLQFPNYSSELNVNALELDDSALYLCASSLSPSANTGELFFGEGSRLTVL.